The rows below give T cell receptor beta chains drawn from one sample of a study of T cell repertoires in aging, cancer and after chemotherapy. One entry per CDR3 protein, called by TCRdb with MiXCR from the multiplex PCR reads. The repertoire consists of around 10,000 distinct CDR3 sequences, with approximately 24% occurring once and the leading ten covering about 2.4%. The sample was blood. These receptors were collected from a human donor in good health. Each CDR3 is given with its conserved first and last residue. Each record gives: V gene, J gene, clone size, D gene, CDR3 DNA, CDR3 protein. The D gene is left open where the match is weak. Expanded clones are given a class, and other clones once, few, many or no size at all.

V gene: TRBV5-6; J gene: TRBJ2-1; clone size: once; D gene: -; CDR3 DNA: TGTGCCAGCAGCTTGCTGGTTGAGCAGTTCTTC; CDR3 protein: CASSLLVEQFF
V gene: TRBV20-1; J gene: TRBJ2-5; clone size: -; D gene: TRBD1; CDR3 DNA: TGCAGTGCTACCGACAGGGCAAGCCAAGAGACCCAGTACTTC; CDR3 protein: CSATDRASQETQYF
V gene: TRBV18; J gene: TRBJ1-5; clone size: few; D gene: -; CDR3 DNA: TGTGCCAGCTCACCGGGGGCCCCACTCAATCAGCCCCAGCATTTT; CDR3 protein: CASSPGAPLNQPQHF
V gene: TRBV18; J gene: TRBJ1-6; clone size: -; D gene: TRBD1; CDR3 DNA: TGTGCCAGCTCACCTGGGACAGGGAATTCACCCCTCCACTTT; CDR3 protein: CASSPGTGNSPLHF
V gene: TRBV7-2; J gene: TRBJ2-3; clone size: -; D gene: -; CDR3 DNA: TGTGCCAGCAGTATCCCGCTAGGCTCCACAGATACGCAGTATTTT; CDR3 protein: CASSIPLGSTDTQYF
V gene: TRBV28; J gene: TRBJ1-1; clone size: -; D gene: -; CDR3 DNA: TGTGCCAGCAGTTCCACTCCCCACAGGACTATGAACACTGAAGCTTTCTTT; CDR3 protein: CASSSTPHRTMNTEAFF
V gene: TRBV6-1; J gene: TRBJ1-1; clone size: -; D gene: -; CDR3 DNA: TGTGCCAGCAGTGAAAGGAGGGGTATCACTGAAGCTTTCTTT; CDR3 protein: CASSERRGITEAFF
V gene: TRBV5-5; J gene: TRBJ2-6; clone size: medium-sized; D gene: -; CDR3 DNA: TGTGCCAGCAGCTTATTACGCGGCCCTGGGGCCAACGTCCTGACTTTC; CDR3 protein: CASSLLRGPGANVLTF
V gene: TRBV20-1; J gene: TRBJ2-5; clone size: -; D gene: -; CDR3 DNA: TGCAGTGCTAGGCACTCCGGGTTGGAGACCCAGTACTTC; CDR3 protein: CSARHSGLETQYF
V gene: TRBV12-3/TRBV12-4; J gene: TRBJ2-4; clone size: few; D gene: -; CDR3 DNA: TGTGCCAGCAGTAAACAGACACCGGGGGCCAAAAACATTCAGTACTTC; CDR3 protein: CASSKQTPGAKNIQYF
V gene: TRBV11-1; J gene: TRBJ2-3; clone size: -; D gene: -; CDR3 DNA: TGTGCCAGCAGCTCCGAAACTAGTCGCACAGATACGCAGTATTTT; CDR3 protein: CASSSETSRTDTQYF
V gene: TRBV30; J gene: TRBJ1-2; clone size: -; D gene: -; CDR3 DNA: TGTGCCTGGAGTGTTGGCAGGGGAAACTATGGCTACACCTTC; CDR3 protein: CAWSVGRGNYGYTF
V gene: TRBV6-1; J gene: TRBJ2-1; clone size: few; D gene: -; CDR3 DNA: TGTGCCAGCAGTGAAGCGGCTGGGGGGAGCTCCTACAATGAGCAGTTCTTC; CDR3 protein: CASSEAAGGSSYNEQFF
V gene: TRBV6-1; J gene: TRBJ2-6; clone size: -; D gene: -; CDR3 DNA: TGTGCCAGCAGTGAAAGGGGACCTGGGGATTCTGGGGCCAACGTCCTGACTTTC; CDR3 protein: CASSERGPGDSGANVLTF
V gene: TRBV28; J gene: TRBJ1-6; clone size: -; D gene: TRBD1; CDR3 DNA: TGTGCCAGCAGCGGAAGCGGGACAGGGGCGAGGGGGGCCCTCCACTTT; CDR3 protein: CASSGSGTGARGALHF
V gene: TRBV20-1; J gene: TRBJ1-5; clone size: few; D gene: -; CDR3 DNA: TGCAGTGCTAGAAGGACGGGGGCTAGCAATCAGCCCCAGCATTTT; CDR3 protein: CSARRTGASNQPQHF
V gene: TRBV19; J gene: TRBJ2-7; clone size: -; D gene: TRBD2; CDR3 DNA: TGTGCCGCCTCCGGGACTAGCGGGAACCACGAGCAGTACTTC; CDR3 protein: CAASGTSGNHEQYF
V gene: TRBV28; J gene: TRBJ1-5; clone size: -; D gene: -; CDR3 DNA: TGTGCCAGCACTCCGGGCCGGGGCAATCAGCCCCAGCATTTT; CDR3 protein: CASTPGRGNQPQHF
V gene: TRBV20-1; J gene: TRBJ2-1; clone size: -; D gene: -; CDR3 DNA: TGCAGTGCTACAGACCGGCTGGGGGCCTACAATGAGCAGTTCTTC; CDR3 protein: CSATDRLGAYNEQFF
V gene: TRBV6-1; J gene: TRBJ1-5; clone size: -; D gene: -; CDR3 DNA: TGTGCCAGCAGTGAACGAGGTTCTCCGGATCAGCCCCAGCATTTT; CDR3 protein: CASSERGSPDQPQHF
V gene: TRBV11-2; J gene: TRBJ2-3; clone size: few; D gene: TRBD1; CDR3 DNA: TGTGCCAGCAGCCTGGGGTGGGCAGGGGGTAAAGATACGCAGTATTTT; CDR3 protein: CASSLGWAGGKDTQYF
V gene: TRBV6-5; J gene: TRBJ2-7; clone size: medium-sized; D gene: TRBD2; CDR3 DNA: TGTGCCAGCAGGACTAGCGGGAGTTACGAGCAGTACTTC; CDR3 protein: CASRTSGSYEQYF
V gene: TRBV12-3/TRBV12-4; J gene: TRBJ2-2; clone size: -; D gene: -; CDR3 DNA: TGTGCCAGCGGCCTTAGCGCCAACACCGGGGAGCTGTTTTTT; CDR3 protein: CASGLSANTGELFF
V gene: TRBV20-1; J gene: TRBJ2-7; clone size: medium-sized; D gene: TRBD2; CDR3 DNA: TGCAGTGCTAGTTGGACTAGCGGGGACTACGAGCAGTACTTC; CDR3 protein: CSASWTSGDYEQYF
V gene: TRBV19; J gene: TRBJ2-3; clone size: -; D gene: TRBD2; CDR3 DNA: TGTGCCAGTAGTTCGTGGGAGGGCCGGGATACGCAGTATTTT; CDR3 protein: CASSSWEGRDTQYF
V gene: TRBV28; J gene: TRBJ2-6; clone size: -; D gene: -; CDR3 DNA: TGTGCCAGCAATACCGGACAGTTGGGGTCGGCTGGGGCCAACGTCCTGACTTTC; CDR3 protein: CASNTGQLGSAGANVLTF
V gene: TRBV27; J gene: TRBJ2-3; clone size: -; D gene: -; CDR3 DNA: TGTGCCAGCACCACGAGGGGGGACGTGACAGATACGCAGTATTTT; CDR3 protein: CASTTRGDVTDTQYF
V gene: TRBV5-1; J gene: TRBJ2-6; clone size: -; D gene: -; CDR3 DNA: TGCGCCAGCAGCTTGGAGATCCACAGGGGGGCCAACGTCCTGACTTTC; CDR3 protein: CASSLEIHRGANVLTF
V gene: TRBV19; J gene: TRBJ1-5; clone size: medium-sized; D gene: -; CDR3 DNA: TGTGCCAGTAGTATCGCAGTTCCTAATCAGCCCCAGCATTTT; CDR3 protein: CASSIAVPNQPQHF
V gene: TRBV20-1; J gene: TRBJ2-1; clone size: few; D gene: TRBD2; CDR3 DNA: TGCAGTGCTAACTCCGGGACTAGCTCTACGAATGAGCAGTTCTTC; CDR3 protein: CSANSGTSSTNEQFF
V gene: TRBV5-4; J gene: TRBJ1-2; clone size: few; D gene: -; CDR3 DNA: TGTGCCAGCAGCCTGGGACTCGCGGGCCTTGGGTCTAACTATGGCTACACCTTC; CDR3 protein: CASSLGLAGLGSNYGYTF
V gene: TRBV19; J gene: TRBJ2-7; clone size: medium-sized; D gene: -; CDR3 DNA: TGTGCCAGTAGTAGCGGACAGTCCTACGAGCAGTACTTC; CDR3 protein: CASSSGQSYEQYF
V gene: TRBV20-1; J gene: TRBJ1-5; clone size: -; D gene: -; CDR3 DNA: TGCAGTGCTAGAGTCTCTTTACATAGCAATCAGCCCCAGCATTTT; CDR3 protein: CSARVSLHSNQPQHF
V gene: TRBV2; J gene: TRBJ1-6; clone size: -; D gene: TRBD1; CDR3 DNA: TGTGCCAGCAGTGACGGTCTCTGGCAGGGGGGCTCACCCCTCCACTTT; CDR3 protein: CASSDGLWQGGSPLHF
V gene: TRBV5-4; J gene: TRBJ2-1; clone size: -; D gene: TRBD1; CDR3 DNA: TGTGCCAGCAGCTTGGGCCAGGGGGTGAGTGGCGAGCAGTTCTTC; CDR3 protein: CASSLGQGVSGEQFF
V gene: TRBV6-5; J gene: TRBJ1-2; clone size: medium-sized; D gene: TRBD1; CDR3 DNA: TGTGCCAGCAGACGGGACAGAAACTATGGCTACACCTTC; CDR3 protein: CASRRDRNYGYTF
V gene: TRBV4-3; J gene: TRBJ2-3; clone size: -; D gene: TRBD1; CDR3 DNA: TGCGCCAGCAGCCAAGACGTAGGACAGGGATCAGATATGCAGTATTTT; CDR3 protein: CASSQDVGQGSDMQYF
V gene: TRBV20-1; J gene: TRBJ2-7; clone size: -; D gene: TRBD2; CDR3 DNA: TGCAGTGCTAGAGATCCGGGACTAGCGGGACTGTCGAGCTCCTACGAGCAGTACTTC; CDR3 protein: CSARDPGLAGLSSSYEQYF
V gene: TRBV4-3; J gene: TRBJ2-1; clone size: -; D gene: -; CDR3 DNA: TGCGCCAGCAGCCAAACTGCTGAGGGCTACAATGAGCAGTTCTTC; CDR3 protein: CASSQTAEGYNEQFF
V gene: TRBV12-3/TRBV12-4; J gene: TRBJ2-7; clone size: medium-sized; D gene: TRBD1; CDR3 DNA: TGTGCCAGCACCCTAGTTCTAAGGGACAGGGTGGTCGAGCAGTACTTC; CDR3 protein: CASTLVLRDRVVEQYF
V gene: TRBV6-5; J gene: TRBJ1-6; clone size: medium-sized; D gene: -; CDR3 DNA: TGTGCCAGCAGTTACCGGTCAGATAATTCACCCCTCCACTTT; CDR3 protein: CASSYRSDNSPLHF
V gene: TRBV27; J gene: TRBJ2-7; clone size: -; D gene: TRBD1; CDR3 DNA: TGTGCCAGCAGCCCGGACAGGGGAACGGGGGTCTACGAGCAGTACTTC; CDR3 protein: CASSPDRGTGVYEQYF
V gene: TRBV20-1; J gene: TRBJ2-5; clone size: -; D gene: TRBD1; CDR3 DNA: TGCAGTGCCAACAGGGGGCTCGGGGAGACCCAGTACTTC; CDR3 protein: CSANRGLGETQYF
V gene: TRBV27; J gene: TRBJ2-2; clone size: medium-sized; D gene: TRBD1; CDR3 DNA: TGTGCCAGCAGTATCCTTAGGACAGGGTTCACCGGGGAGCTGTTTTTT; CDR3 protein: CASSILRTGFTGELFF
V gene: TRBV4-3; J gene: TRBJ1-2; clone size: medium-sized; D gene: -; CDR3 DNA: TGCGCCAGCAGCCAAGAAGGAGGCAGTAACTATGGCTACACCTTC; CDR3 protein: CASSQEGGSNYGYTF
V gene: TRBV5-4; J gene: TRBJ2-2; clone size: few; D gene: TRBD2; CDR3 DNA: TGTGCCAGCAGCTTGGGTAGCGGGAGTACCGGGGAGCTGTTTTTT; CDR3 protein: CASSLGSGSTGELFF
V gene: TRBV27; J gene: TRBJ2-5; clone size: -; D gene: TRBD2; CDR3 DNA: TGTGCCAGCGGACTAGCGGGGGCAGGGAAATGGTACTTC; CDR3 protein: CASGLAGAGKWYF
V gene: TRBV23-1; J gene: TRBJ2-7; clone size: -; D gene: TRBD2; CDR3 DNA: TGCGCCAGCAGTCATGGGCCTAGCGGGAGAAAATACGAGCAGTACTTC; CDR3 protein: CASSHGPSGRKYEQYF
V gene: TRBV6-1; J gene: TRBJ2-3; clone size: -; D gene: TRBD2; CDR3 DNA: TGTGCCAGCTCTAGCGGGAGTACAGATACGCAGTATTTT; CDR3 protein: CASSSGSTDTQYF
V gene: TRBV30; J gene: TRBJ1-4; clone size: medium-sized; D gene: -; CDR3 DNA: TGTGCCTGGGCGACGGGGTACCGCGGAAAACTGTTTTTT; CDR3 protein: CAWATGYRGKLFF
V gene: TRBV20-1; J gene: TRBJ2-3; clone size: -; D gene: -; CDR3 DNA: TGCAGTGCTAGCGGCCCTCGAGGCACAGATACGCAGTATTTT; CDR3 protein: CSASGPRGTDTQYF
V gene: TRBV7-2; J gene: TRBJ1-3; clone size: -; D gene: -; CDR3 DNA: TGTGCCAGCAGCTTATCGGGCAGGCTCAGCTCTGGAAACACCATATATTTT; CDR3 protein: CASSLSGRLSSGNTIYF
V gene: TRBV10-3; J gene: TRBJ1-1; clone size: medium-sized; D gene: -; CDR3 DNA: TGTGCCATCAGTGAAGGGGATAGGGAAGCTTTCTTT; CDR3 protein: CAISEGDREAFF
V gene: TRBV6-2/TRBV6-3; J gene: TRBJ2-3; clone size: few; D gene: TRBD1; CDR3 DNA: TGTGCCAGCAGTCCGGGACAGGGCCCCACAGATACGCAGTATTTT; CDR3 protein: CASSPGQGPTDTQYF
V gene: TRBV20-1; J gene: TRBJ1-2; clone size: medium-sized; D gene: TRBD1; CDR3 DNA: TGCAGTGCTAGAGGGACCCAGGGGGATGTTGGCTACACCTTC; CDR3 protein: CSARGTQGDVGYTF
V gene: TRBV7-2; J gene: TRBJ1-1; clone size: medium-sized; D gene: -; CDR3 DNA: TGTGCCAGCAGCTTAGTAGGGGGTGGTACTGAAGCTTTCTTT; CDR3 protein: CASSLVGGGTEAFF
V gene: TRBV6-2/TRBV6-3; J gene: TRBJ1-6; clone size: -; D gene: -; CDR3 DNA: TGTGCCAGCCATACTCGAACGGTCGGAAATTCACCCCCCCACTTT; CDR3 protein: CASHTRTVGNSPPHF
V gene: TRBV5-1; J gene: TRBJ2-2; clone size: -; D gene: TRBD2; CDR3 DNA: TGCGCCAGCAGCTTGGATAGCGGGAGTACCGGGGAGCTGTTTTTT; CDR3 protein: CASSLDSGSTGELFF
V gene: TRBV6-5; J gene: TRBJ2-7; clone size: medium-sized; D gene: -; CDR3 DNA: TGTGCCAGCACCGACGGGACTGGTACATACGAGCAGTACTTC; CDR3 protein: CASTDGTGTYEQYF
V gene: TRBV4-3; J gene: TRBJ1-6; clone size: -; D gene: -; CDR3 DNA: TGTGCCAGCAGCCAAGACCCCTCCTATAATTCACCCCTCCACTTT; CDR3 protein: CASSQDPSYNSPLHF